One and the same sample provided the 32 T cell receptor beta chains below, sequenced in a study of T cell responses to AZD1222 COVID-19 vaccine. Assay: immunoSEQ multiplex PCR; the TCRdb copy retains only in-frame clones and omits some. The data hold about 150,000 clones, with 90% observed a single time. Sequencing used peripheral blood, obtained on day 0 of AZD1222 vaccination. All receptors derive from an adult in good health.

The CDR3 DNA is TGCGCCAGCAGCCAAGATCTTACAGAAACCACTAACACTGAAGCTTTCTTT. It is translated as CASSQDLTETTNTEAFF. V usage is TRBV4-3 and J usage is TRBJ1-1; D is undetermined. CDR1 and CDR2 (germline): LGHNA, YSLEER. Trimming removed 0 bases from V and 2 bases from J, with 16 bases in between. The CDR3 spans 17 residues.

The V call is TRBV12-5, the J call TRBJ1-4; 9 nucleotides match TRBD1. With V trimmed by 2 bases and J by 6 bases, 13 bases remained unmatched. Germline-derived CDR1 and CDR2 are LGHNT and FRNRAP. This CDR3 has 18 amino acids. For the CDR3, the DNA is TGTGCTAGTGGTTTGTCCCGGGACAGGGTGTATATTGATGAAAAACTGTTTTTT. Translation: CASGLSRDRVYIDEKLFF.

This clone was found once. J is TRBJ2-3 and V is TRBV7-2; D could derive from TRBD1 or TRBD2 (5 bases each). Between the trimmed V and J ends, which lost 1 base and 2 bases, there was a span of 7 bases. CDR1 SGHTA and CDR2 FQGNSA come from the germline V gene. CDR3 length: 14 amino acids. CDR3 sequence reads: CASSLDGATDTQYF. The CDR3 DNA reads TGTGCCAGCAGCTTAGACGGGGCCACAGATACGCAGTATTTT.

CDR3 bases: TGCGCCAGCACGCAGGGGAATCAGCCCCAGCATTTT. Protein sequence: CASTQGNQPQHF. The chain carries TRBV10-2 and TRBJ1-5; possibly TRBD1 for D (6 bases). V lost 7 bases and J 4 bases, leaving 8 bases between the germline ends. Germline CDR1 is WSHSY and CDR2 is SAAADI. The length of the CDR3 is 12 residues.

This clone was detected a few times. The chain recombines TRBV11-2 with TRBJ2-7, with D possibly matching TRBD1 (6 bases). This CDR3 contains 15 residues. The V end was cut by 1 base, the J end by 0 bases, with 10 bases between. Per the germline V gene, CDR1 is SGHAT and CDR2 is FQNNGV. The CDR3 protein is CASSLGTASSYEQYF. The CDR3 nucleotides are TGTGCCAGCAGCTTAGGGACAGCGAGCTCCTACGAGCAGTACTTC.

CDR3 nucleotide sequence: TGTGCCAGCAGCTTGCCCGCCACCGTCTCACCCCTCCACTTT. Its translation: CASSLPATVSPLHF. The chain is built from TRBV5-6 and TRBJ1-6; the D is unclear. The CDR3 is 14 residues long. V was cut by 1 base and J by 10 bases, with 12 bases left in between. Germline assignment: CDR1 SGHDT and CDR2 YYEEEE.

This sequence joins TRBV5-5 and TRBJ2-7, with D unclear. Deletions cut 0 bases from V and 9 bases from J, with 22 bases between. The CDR3 totals 16 residues. Looked up from germline, CDR1 is SGHKS and CDR2 is YYEKEE (reference sequence). CDR3 in amino acids: CASSLGSLEQRVRQYF. In DNA form, the CDR3 reads TGTGCCAGCAGCTTGGGCTCGCTGGAACAGCGTGTTCGGCAGTACTTC.

This chain links TRBV2 with TRBJ1-1; D remains unclear. The CDR3 is 15 amino acids. From germline, CDR1 is SNHLY and CDR2 FYNNEI. Trimming removed 0 bases at V and 6 bases at J, with 14 bases between. CDR3 bases: TGTGCCAGCAGTGAAGCGCGAGGCGGGGTCCCTGAAGCTTTCTTT. Its translation: CASSEARGGVPEAFF.

The chain uses TRBV5-1 and TRBJ1-2; unclear D gene. Trimming stripped 5 bases from V and 0 bases from J, with 14 bases between. This CDR3 is 15 amino acids long. Germline-derived CDR1 and CDR2 are SGHRS and YFSETQ. The CDR3 region is CASRVDITSNYGYTF. CDR3 sequence (DNA): TGCGCCAGCAGGGTTGACATTACTTCTAACTATGGCTACACCTTC.

V is TRBV28 and J is TRBJ2-1; 8 bases align to TRBD2. V shed 6 bases, J shed 15 bases, and the junction held 13 bases outside the gene matches. CDR1 MDHEN and CDR2 SYDVKM come from the germline V gene. This CDR3 has 13 amino acids. CDR3 region: CASSQPGLELAFF. CDR3 bases: TGTGCCAGCAGCCAGCCGGGACTAGAATTGGCGTTCTTC.

This CDR3 reads CASSLQGGSTEAFF. CDR3 DNA sequence: TGTGCCAGCAGTCTGCAGGGGGGATCCACTGAAGCTTTCTTT. This chain joins TRBV7-2 and TRBJ1-1; the match to TRBD1 covers 7 bases. Losses at the gene ends were 6 bases for V and 4 bases for J; bases not matched to a gene: 8. Germline values: CDR1 SGHTA, CDR2 FQGNSA. The CDR3 is made up of 14 amino acids.

This chain links TRBV2 with TRBJ1-3; D uncertain. The germline V and J ends were trimmed by 6 bases and 0 bases, with 3 bases remaining between them. There are 12 residues in the CDR3. In germline, CDR1 is SNHLY, CDR2 FYNNEI. DNA for the CDR3: TGTGCCAGCAGCTACTCTGGAAACACCATATATTTT. It codes for CASSYSGNTIYF.

This clone has only one observation. The V call is TRBV28, the J call TRBJ1-1, with 9 bases lining up with TRBD1. CDR1 and CDR2 from the germline V gene are MDHEN and SYDVKM. The V and J ends lost 6 bases and 0 bases, in that order; junction bases with no gene match: 8. CDR3 length: 16 amino acids. The CDR3 bases are TGTGCCAGCAGATTGGGGGACAGGGTGATGAACACTGAAGCTTTCTTT. Translating gives CASRLGDRVMNTEAFF.

This sequence joins TRBV2 and TRBJ2-1; 7 positions match TRBD1. This CDR3 is built from 15 residues. CDR1 is SNHLY, CDR2 FYNNEI, per germline. Trimming at V came to 6 bases and at J to 0 bases, leaving 5 bases not matched to a gene. The CDR3 reads CASRGQPSSYNEQFF. CDR3 nucleotides: TGTGCCAGCAGGGGACAGCCGAGCTCCTACAATGAGCAGTTCTTC.

In its sample, this clone was seen once. The chain combines TRBV12-3 or TRBV12-4 with TRBJ2-1; 9 bases are shared with TRBD2. The CDR3 runs to 13 residues. J gave up 6 bases and V 6 bases, and 3 bases lay outside the gene matches. CDR3 nucleotides: TGTGCCAGCAGACCGACTAGCGGCAATGAGCAGTTCTTC. Its translation: CASRPTSGNEQFF.

V usage is TRBV12-3 or TRBV12-4 and J usage is TRBJ2-1; 7 bases match TRBD2. V shed 3 bases, J shed 8 bases, and the junction held 1 base outside the gene matches. This CDR3 is built from 12 residues. This chain's CDR3 is CASSLTSHEQFF. The CDR3 nucleotides read TGTGCCAGCAGTTTGACTAGCCATGAGCAGTTCTTC.

This clone was detected a few times. The same CDR3 also results from other DNA sequences found in this sample. The gene calls are TRBV4-1 and TRBJ2-5; TRBD2 matches at 10 bases. CDR3 length: 14 residues. V dropped 1 base and J dropped 5; count of bases not matched to a gene: 1. CDR1 is MGHRA and CDR2 is YSYEKL in the germline V gene. This chain's CDR3 is CASSQGGLAETQYF. The CDR3, as DNA: TGCGCCAGCAGCCAAGGGGGACTAGCGGAGACCCAGTACTTC.

This sequence joins TRBV28 and TRBJ1-2, with D tentatively TRBD1 (6 bases). V was cut by 3 bases and J by 4 bases, with 12 bases left in between. CDR3 length: 14 amino acids. Germline loops: CDR1 MDHEN, CDR2 SYDVKM. DNA of the CDR3: TGTGCCAGCAGTTTGATACAGGGAGTCTATGGCTACACCTTC. This codes for CASSLIQGVYGYTF.

This sequence joins TRBV30 and TRBJ1-1; D is ambiguous. The V gene's germline CDR1 is GTSNPN and CDR2 SVGIG (reference sequence). V was shortened by 3 bases and J by 3 bases, with 11 bases between the two germline ends. The CDR3 is 13 amino acids. CDR3 coding DNA: TGTGCCTGGAGAGGGAGGTGGGACACTGAAGCTTTCTTT. Encoded protein: CAWRGRWDTEAFF.

The rearrangement links TRBV4-3 to TRBJ2-7; D is ambiguous. The CDR3 is made up of 14 amino acids. V was shortened by 0 bases and J by 0 bases, with 6 bases between the two germline ends. Per the germline V gene, CDR1 is LGHNA and CDR2 is YSLEER. CDR3 nucleotides: TGCGCCAGCAGCCAAGAGGTGGGCTCCTACGAGCAGTACTTC. Encoded protein: CASSQEVGSYEQYF.

This sequence joins TRBV27 and TRBJ1-1; D unclear. Germline V gene sequence: CDR1 MNHEY, CDR2 SMNVEV (reference sequence). There are 13 residues in the CDR3. Trimming removed 4 bases at V and 1 base at J, with 7 bases between. Written as DNA, the CDR3 is TGTGCCAGCAGTTATAGTCAGAACACTGAAGCTTTCTTT. It encodes CASSYSQNTEAFF.

The chain is built from TRBV28 and TRBJ1-2; unclear D gene. CDR1 is MDHEN, CDR2 SYDVKM, per germline. V lost 8 bases and J 0 bases, leaving 7 bases between the germline ends. This CDR3 contains 12 residues. CDR3 protein: CASRDSNYGYTF. The CDR3 DNA reads as TGTGCCAGCCGGGATTCTAACTATGGCTACACCTTC.

V is TRBV18 and J is TRBJ1-1; D is uncertain. Trimming removed 5 bases at V and 10 bases at J, with 8 bases between. Germline V lookup: CDR1 KGHSH, CDR2 LQKENI. The CDR3 has 10 residues. CDR3 loop: CASSGDAAFF. CDR3 DNA sequence: TGTGCCAGCTCAGGAGATGCAGCTTTCTTT.

Of note for this clone: It is unclear where the CDR3 begins or ends on the DNA, so no DNA is shown, and the CDR3 is as TCRdb lists it. This sequence joins TRBV6-5 and TRBJ2-7; TRBD2 is taken as the D call from the table, unchecked against the DNA. The CDR3 has 12 amino acids, counting both end residues. The germline V gene encodes CDR1 MNHEY and CDR2 SVGAGI. The CDR3 region is CASSSSTGEQYF.

This chain joins TRBV5-1 and TRBJ2-3, with 7 bases aligning to TRBD1. The germline V gene has CDR1 SGHRS and CDR2 YFSETQ. V was clipped by 0 bases and J by 4 bases; unmatched bases: 5. The CDR3 loop spans 15 amino acids. CDR3 region: CASSLGQGMADTQYF. The CDR3 nucleotides are TGCGCCAGCAGCTTGGGACAGGGTATGGCAGATACGCAGTATTTT.

Only one count was recorded for this clone. V usage is TRBV15 and J usage is TRBJ2-7; 9 bases are a match to TRBD1. The ends lost 0 bases at V and 6 bases at J; junction bases unmatched: 6. The CDR3 extends over 15 amino acids. Germline V gene sequence: CDR1 LNHNV, CDR2 YYDKDF (reference sequence). Written as DNA, the CDR3 is TGTGCCACCAGCAGAGACCGGGACAGGGAACGCGAGCAGTACTTC. Its translation is CATSRDRDREREQYF. Full variable domain (rest looked up from reference TRBV15 and TRBJ2-7): DAMVIQNPRYQVTQFGKPVTLSCSQTLNHNVMYWYQQKSSQAPKLLFHYYDKDFNNEADTPDNFQSRRPNTSFCFLDIRSPGLGDTAMYLCATSRDRDREREQYFGPGTRLTVT.

V and J are TRBV19 and TRBJ2-1; maybe TRBD2 (5 bases). Trimming took 5 bases from V and 0 from J, leaving 8 bases between them. This CDR3 has 14 amino acids. Germline CDR1 and CDR2: LNHDA and SQIVND (reference sequence). The CDR3 protein is CASSPGFSYNEQFF. CDR3 nucleotides: TGTGCCAGTAGTCCGGGGTTCTCCTACAATGAGCAGTTCTTC.

The rearrangement joins TRBV9 to TRBJ2-1; 9 bases line up with TRBD2. V lost 7 bases, J lost 3 bases, and 2 bases stayed unmatched. CDR3 size: 13 residues. Per the germline V gene, CDR1 is SGDLS and CDR2 is YYNGEE. The DNA for the CDR3 is TGTGCCAGCGGGACTAGCCTCTACAATGAGCAGTTCTTC. It yields the protein CASGTSLYNEQFF.

The chain recombines TRBV7-3 with TRBJ1-1; no definite D call. Germline V gives CDR1 SGHTA, CDR2 FQGTGA. CDR3 size: 13 residues. Trimming cost V 1 base and J 4 bases, with 7 bases left between them. This CDR3 is CASSLIRGTEAFF. The CDR3 DNA is TGTGCCAGCAGCTTAATTCGGGGCACTGAAGCTTTCTTT.

The rearrangement links TRBV27 to TRBJ2-1; TRBD2 agrees at 13 bases. This CDR3 is built from 18 residues. V dropped 2 bases and J dropped 9; count of bases not matched to a gene: 13. Looked up from germline, CDR1 is MNHEY and CDR2 is SMNVEV (reference sequence). The CDR3, as DNA: TGTGCCAGCAGTTTACCTAGCCATCGGACTAGCGGGAGCGGTGAGCAGTTCTTC. It encodes CASSLPSHRTSGSGEQFF.

This sequence joins TRBV27 and TRBJ2-1; 8 bases align to TRBD2. CDR1 and CDR2 (germline): MNHEY, SMNVEV (reference sequence). Trimming took 1 base from V and 6 from J; bases not matched to a gene: 2. The CDR3 length is 14 residues. CDR3 loop: CASSLLAGSNEQFF. CDR3 nucleotide sequence: TGTGCCAGCAGTTTATTAGCGGGGAGCAATGAGCAGTTCTTC.

This chain uses TRBV28 with TRBJ2-3; 8 bases line up with TRBD1. V was clipped by 5 bases and J by 2 bases; unmatched bases: 6. There are 15 residues in the CDR3. The germline gives CDR1 MDHEN, CDR2 SYDVKM. The CDR3 spells CASSPGQAYTDTQYF. The DNA of the CDR3 is TGTGCCAGCAGTCCGGGACAGGCCTACACAGATACGCAGTATTTT.